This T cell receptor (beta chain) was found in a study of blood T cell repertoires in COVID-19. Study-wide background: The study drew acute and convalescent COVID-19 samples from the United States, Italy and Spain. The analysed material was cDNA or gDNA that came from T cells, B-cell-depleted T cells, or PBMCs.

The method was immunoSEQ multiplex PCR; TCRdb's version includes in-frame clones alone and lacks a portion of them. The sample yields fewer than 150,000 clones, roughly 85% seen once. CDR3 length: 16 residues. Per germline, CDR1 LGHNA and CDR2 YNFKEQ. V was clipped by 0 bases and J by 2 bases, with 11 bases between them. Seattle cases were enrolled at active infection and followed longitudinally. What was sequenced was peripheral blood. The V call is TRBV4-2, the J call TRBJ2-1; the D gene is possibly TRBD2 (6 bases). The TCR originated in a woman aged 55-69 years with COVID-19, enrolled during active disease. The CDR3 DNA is TGTGCCAGCAGCCAAGAGGGCAGGGAGGCCTACAATGAGCAGTTCTTC. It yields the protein CASSQEGREAYNEQFF.